The 27 T cell receptor beta chains given below trace back to one sample, sequenced in a study of CD8 T cells in Susac syndrome. Random hexamers were used to reverse transcribe an amount of about 0.5 to 1 ug RNA. TCRdb re-analysed the immunoSEQ multiplex PCR reads in MiXCR, keeping a single row per CDR3 protein. The sample carries 150,000 or so distinct CDR3 sequences, roughly nine tenths recorded once. Sequencing was done on a sample of CD4+ T cells from PBMCs. The source is a human donor in good health.

In this sample, this clonotype turned up once. At one boundary the junction diverges from the germline segment, which might be a read error. The rearrangement joins TRBV20-1 to TRBJ2-7; 10 nucleotides match TRBD2. In germline, CDR1 is DFQATT, CDR2 SNEGSKA (reference sequence). This CDR3 has 12 amino acids. CDR3 DNA: TGCAGTGTTAGACTAGCGGGCGACGAGCAGTACTTC. The encoded protein is CSVRLAGDEQYF.

V usage is TRBV28 and J usage is TRBJ2-5; no clear D. CDR3 size: 10 residues. Trimming cost V 6 bases and J 5 bases, with 4 bases left between them. The V gene's germline CDR1 is MDHEN and CDR2 SYDVKM. The CDR3 loop reads CASRGETQYF. The DNA of the CDR3 is TGTGCCAGCAGGGGGGAGACCCAGTACTTC.

The CDR3 loop reads CASSSPSRGAYEQYF. CDR3 sequence (DNA): TGTGCCAGCAGTTCCCCGAGCAGGGGCGCCTACGAGCAGTACTTC. The chain links TRBV6-2 or TRBV6-3 to TRBJ2-7; D perhaps matches TRBD1 (6 bases). Trimming cost V 4 bases and J 2 bases, with 15 bases left between them. Germline CDR1 MNHEY, CDR2 SVGEGT. The CDR3 spans 15 residues.

The rearrangement joins TRBV28 to TRBJ1-2, with 8 bases that match TRBD1. The germline CDR1 and CDR2 sequences are MDHEN and SYDVKM. Trimming removed 10 bases from V and 6 bases from J; junction bases left unmatched: 7. The CDR3 runs to 12 residues. The CDR3 loop reads CATTETGDGYTF. The CDR3 coding sequence is TGTGCCACCACGGAGACAGGGGATGGCTACACCTTC.

The J gene is TRBJ1-1, the V gene TRBV11-3; D gene uncertain. V gave up 0 bases and J gave up 9 bases, with 14 bases separating them. Germline CDR1 SGHNT, CDR2 YENEEA. This CDR3 spans 14 amino acids. Here the CDR3 reads CASSLDNVGSKAFF. The CDR3 DNA sequence: TGTGCCAGCAGCTTAGATAACGTGGGATCGAAAGCTTTCTTT.

On this clonotype itself: One end of the junction varies from germline; a read error may be responsible. V gene TRBV29-1 combines with J gene TRBJ2-2, with D possibly TRBD2 on 6 matching bases. Germline V gene lookup returns CDR1 SQVTM and CDR2 ANQGSEA. CDR3 size: 14 residues. CDR3 sequence (DNA): TGCAGCGTCAAGGGTTTAGGGATTGGCGGGGTGCTGTTTTTT. Amino acid sequence: CSVKGLGIGGVLFF.

This chain joins TRBV18 and TRBJ2-3; the D is unclear. The CDR3 sequence is 14 residues long. The ends were cut back, 4 bases at V and 5 bases at J, with 13 bases in the middle. Germline CDR1 KGHSH, CDR2 LQKENI. The CDR3 region has the DNA TGTGCCAGCTCACGCCAGACGGATGGAGATACGCAGTATTTT. This gives the protein CASSRQTDGDTQYF.

CDR3 sequence reads: CASSTLKGGVYNEQFF. Written as DNA, the CDR3 is TGTGCCAGCAGCACCCTCAAGGGGGGCGTCTACAATGAGCAGTTCTTC. The rearrangement uses TRBV6-2 or TRBV6-3 and TRBJ2-1, with D possibly being TRBD1 or TRBD2 (6 bases each). Trimming removed 6 bases at V and 3 bases at J, with 18 bases between. From germline, CDR1 is MNHEY and CDR2 SVGEGT. This CDR3 has 16 residues.

This clonotype has a handful of counts. The chain joins TRBV13 to TRBJ2-7; no reliable D call. The germline V gene has CDR1 PRHDT and CDR2 FYEKMQ (reference sequence). The CDR3 sequence is 11 residues long. Trimming pared 4 bases from V and 6 bases from J, leaving 7 bases between. The CDR3 DNA reads as TGTGCCAGCAGCTCCCTGGGCGAGCAGTACTTC. It yields the protein CASSSLGEQYF.

V gene TRBV5-4 combines with J gene TRBJ2-2, with D perhaps matching TRBD1 or TRBD2 (6 bases each). The length of the CDR3 is 17 residues. Germline V gene sequence: CDR1 SGHNT, CDR2 YYREEE (reference sequence). The germline V and J ends were trimmed by 2 bases and 4 bases, with 18 bases remaining between them. The chain's CDR3 is CASSLGTGKGVTGELFF. The CDR3 region has the DNA TGTGCCAGCAGCTTAGGGACTGGAAAGGGGGTCACCGGGGAGCTGTTTTTT. Using reference TRBV5-4 and TRBJ2-2 for the parts outside the CDR3, the full variable domain is ETGVTQSPTHLIKTRGQQVTLRCSSQSGHNTVSWYQQALGQGPQFIFQYYREEENGRGNFPPRFSGLQFPNYSSELNVNALELDDSALYLCASSLGTGKGVTGELFFGEGSRLTVL.

The genes are TRBV29-1 and TRBJ2-2; 12 positions agree with TRBD1. V trimming: 7 bases; J trimming: 5 bases; junction bases outside the gene matches: 5. The CDR3 is 14 amino acids. Germline CDR1 is SQVTM and CDR2 is ANQGSEA. The CDR3 here is CSAGTGGATGELFF. CDR3 DNA sequence: TGCAGCGCCGGGACAGGGGGCGCAACCGGGGAGCTGTTTTTT.

The V and J genes are TRBV7-8 and TRBJ2-2; TRBD1 aligns across 7 bases. The CDR3 totals 20 residues. Trimming at V came to 5 bases and at J to 6 bases, leaving 24 bases not matched to a gene. From germline, CDR1 is SGHVS and CDR2 FQNEAQ. This CDR3 is CASSRKPPGTMGQRAGELFF. As DNA, the CDR3 is TGTGCCAGCAGCCGCAAGCCCCCCGGTACTATGGGACAGCGAGCCGGGGAGCTGTTTTTT.

The gene calls are TRBV6-1 and TRBJ2-3; TRBD2 matches at 8 bases. The CDR3 consists of 16 residues. Germline CDR1 is MNHNS and CDR2 is SASEGT. Unmatched junction bases numbered 12, after V lost 4 bases and J lost 6 bases. As DNA, the CDR3 is TGTGCCAGCAGTGTTCAGGCTAGCGGGTTCCTGGATACGCAGTATTTT. This codes for CASSVQASGFLDTQYF.

This chain connects TRBV28 to TRBJ2-7; TRBD2 is a possible D gene (6 bases). The CDR3 extends over 12 amino acids. CDR1 MDHEN and CDR2 SYDVKM come from the germline V gene. Between the trimmed V and J ends, which lost 9 bases and 3 bases, there was a span of 12 bases. The CDR3 region is CASRRGVYEQYF. CDR3 nucleotide sequence: TGTGCCAGTCGACGCGGGGTCTACGAGCAGTACTTC. The entire variable domain, with the rest obtained from reference TRBV28 and TRBJ2-7, is as follows: DVKVTQSSRYLVKRTGEKVFLECVQDMDHENMFWYRQDPGLGLRLIYFSYDVKMKEKGDIPEGYSVSREKKERFSLILESASTNQTSMYLCASRRGVYEQYFGPGTRLTVT.

The chain recombines TRBV7-9 with TRBJ2-3, with D perhaps assigned TRBD1 or TRBD2 (5 bases each). Trimming took 11 bases from V and 5 from J, leaving 17 bases between them. From germline, CDR1 is SEHNR and CDR2 FQNEAQ (reference sequence). The CDR3 contains 13 residues. Written as DNA, the CDR3 is TGTGCCGGCGGGCCAGGGATGAAAGATACGCAGTATTTT. Protein sequence: CAGGPGMKDTQYF.

The chain employs TRBV6-2 or TRBV6-3 and TRBJ2-3; D not certain. This CDR3 comprises 15 residues. In germline, CDR1 is MNHEY, CDR2 SVGEGT. The V end lost 7 bases, the J end lost 0 bases, and 14 bases lay between the germline ends. CDR3 DNA sequence: TGTGCCAGCACCCACGGGCTAGTGAGCACAGATACGCAGTATTTT. Translation: CASTHGLVSTDTQYF.

The chain recombines TRBV7-2 with TRBJ1-5, with TRBD1 as a possible D gene (5 bases). The germline CDR1 and CDR2 sequences are SGHTA and FQGNSA. Trimming removed 6 bases from V and 4 bases from J, with 16 bases in between. The CDR3 runs to 15 residues. The CDR3 is CASRPRGQGNQPQHF. CDR3 DNA: TGTGCCAGCAGACCCCGAGGCCAGGGTAATCAGCCCCAGCATTTT.

This clonotype was observed a single time. The chain joins TRBV9 to TRBJ1-3, with TRBD1 as a possible D gene (5 bases). The germline gives CDR1 SGDLS, CDR2 YYNGEE. The CDR3 runs 14 residues. With 2 bases removed from V and 2 bases from J, the gap between germline ends came to 8 bases. As DNA, the CDR3 is TGTGCCAGCAGCGTTCAGGGAACTGGAAACACCATATATTTT. Residues: CASSVQGTGNTIYF.

The chain combines TRBV2 with TRBJ2-4; TRBD1 agrees at 8 bases. The V gene's germline CDR1 is SNHLY and CDR2 FYNNEI. CDR3 length equals 14 residues. Unmatched junction bases numbered 0, after V lost 4 bases and J lost 1 base. CDR3 sequence (DNA): TGTGCCAGCAGTGGACAGGGGGCCAAAAACATTCAGTACTTC. This sequence encodes CASSGQGAKNIQYF.

This clonotype was seen only once. The V gene is TRBV6-2 or TRBV6-3, the J gene TRBJ2-7; D might be TRBD1 or TRBD2, each matching 6 bases. In germline, CDR1 is MNHEY, CDR2 SVGEGT. Trimming removed 6 bases from V and 8 bases from J, with 17 bases in between. This CDR3 is 13 amino acids long. CDR3 loop: CASRRDGGGQQYF. In nucleotides, the CDR3 is TGTGCCAGCAGACGAGACGGAGGGGGTCAGCAGTACTTC.

The chain has TRBV6-6 and TRBJ1-2; 7 positions agree with TRBD1. The V gene end was trimmed by 2 bases and the J gene end by 5 bases; junction bases not matched to a gene: 8. The germline V gene encodes CDR1 MNHNY and CDR2 SVGAGI (reference sequence). The CDR3 totals 15 residues. In DNA, the CDR3 is TGTGCCAGCAGTTACATGGAGGGGGCCGGGTATGGCTACACCTTC. Its translation: CASSYMEGAGYGYTF.

Only one count was recorded for this clonotype. The genes are TRBV10-1 and TRBJ1-1; D remains ambiguous. The V end lost 0 bases, the J end lost 6 bases, and 8 bases lay between the germline ends. The CDR3 has 13 residues. Germline V CDR1 and CDR2: WNHNN, SYGVQD (reference sequence). CDR3 DNA sequence: TGCGCCAGCAGTGAGTCAGAGTTCGCTGAAGCTTTCTTT. Amino acid sequence: CASSESEFAEAFF.

This chain joins TRBV28 and TRBJ1-1, with 9 bases fitting TRBD1. Germline V gives CDR1 MDHEN, CDR2 SYDVKM. This CDR3 is 15 amino acids long. V was clipped by 6 bases and J by 4 bases; unmatched bases: 9. The CDR3 bases are TGTGCCAGCAGCCCGCTTGGACAGGGGCCCACTGAAGCTTTCTTT. It encodes CASSPLGQGPTEAFF. The full variable domain, in which reference TRBV28 and TRBJ1-1 provide the parts outside the CDR3, is DVKVTQSSRYLVKRTGEKVFLECVQDMDHENMFWYRQDPGLGLRLIYFSYDVKMKEKGDIPEGYSVSREKKERFSLILESASTNQTSMYLCASSPLGQGPTEAFFGQGTRLTVV.

CDR3: CACTGSGGYTF. CDR3 coding DNA: TGTGCCTGTACAGGGTCCGGTGGCTACACCTTC. The rearrangement uses TRBV30 and TRBJ1-2, with D maybe TRBD1 (6 bases). Trimming shortened V by 6 bases and J by 7 bases, and 12 bases separated the two germline ends. This CDR3 has 11 residues. The germline V gene has CDR1 GTSNPN and CDR2 SVGIG (reference sequence).

This sequence joins TRBV11-2 and TRBJ1-6; no clear D. The CDR3 length is 17 residues. V shed 1 base and J shed 0 bases, with 10 bases lying between them. From germline, CDR1 is SGHAT and CDR2 FQNNGV. The CDR3 bases are TGTGCCAGCAGCTTAGGACGGGGAAGCTCCTATAATTCACCCCTCCACTTT. Protein: CASSLGRGSSYNSPLHF.

The chain uses TRBV10-2 and TRBJ2-1; TRBD2 matches 14 bases. V dropped 4 bases and J dropped 0; count of bases not matched to a gene: 5. The germline gives CDR1 WSHSY, CDR2 SAAADI. The CDR3 sequence is 18 residues long. CDR3 residues: CASSGLAGGPGSYNEQFF. CDR3 nucleotide sequence: TGCGCCAGCAGTGGACTAGCGGGAGGGCCTGGCTCCTACAATGAGCAGTTCTTC.

This chain links TRBV4-1 with TRBJ1-2; unclear D gene. V was cut by 3 bases and J by 5 bases, with 16 bases left in between. The CDR3 covers 15 residues. Germline CDR1 MGHRA, CDR2 YSYEKL. CDR3 in amino acids: CASSHPLQTLYGYTF. The CDR3 region has the DNA TGCGCCAGCAGCCACCCCCTCCAAACCCTGTATGGCTACACCTTC.